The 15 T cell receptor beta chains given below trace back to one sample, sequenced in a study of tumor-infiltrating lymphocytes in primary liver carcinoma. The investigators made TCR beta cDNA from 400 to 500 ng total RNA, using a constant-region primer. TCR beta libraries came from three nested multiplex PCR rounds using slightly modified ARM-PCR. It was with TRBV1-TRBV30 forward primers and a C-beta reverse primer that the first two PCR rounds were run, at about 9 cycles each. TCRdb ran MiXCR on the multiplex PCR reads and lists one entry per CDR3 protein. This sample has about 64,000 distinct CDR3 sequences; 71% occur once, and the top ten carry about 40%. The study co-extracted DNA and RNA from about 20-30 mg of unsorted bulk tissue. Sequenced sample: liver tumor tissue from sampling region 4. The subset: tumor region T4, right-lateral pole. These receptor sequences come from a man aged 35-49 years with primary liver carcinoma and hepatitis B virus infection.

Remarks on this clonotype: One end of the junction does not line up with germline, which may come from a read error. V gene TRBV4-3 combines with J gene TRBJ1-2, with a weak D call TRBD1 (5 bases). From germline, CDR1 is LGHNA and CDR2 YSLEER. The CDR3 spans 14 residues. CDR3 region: CANSQDWPGPGYTF. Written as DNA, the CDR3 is TGCGCCAACAGCCAAGACTGGCCGGGGCCTGGCTACACCTTC.

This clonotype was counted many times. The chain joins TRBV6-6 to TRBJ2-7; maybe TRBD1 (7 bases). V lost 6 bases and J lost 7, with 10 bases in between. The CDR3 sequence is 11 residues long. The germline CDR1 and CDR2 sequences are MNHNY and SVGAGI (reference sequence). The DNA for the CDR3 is TGTGCCAGCAGCCAGGGGGGTGAGCAGTACTTC. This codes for CASSQGGEQYF.

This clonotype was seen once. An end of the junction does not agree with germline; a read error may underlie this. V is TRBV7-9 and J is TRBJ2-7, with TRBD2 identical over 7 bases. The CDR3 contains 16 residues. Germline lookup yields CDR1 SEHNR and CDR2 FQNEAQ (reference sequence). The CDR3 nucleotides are TGTGCCAGCAGCTTAGGAACGAGCGGGAACTCCAACGAGCGGTACTTC. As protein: CASSLGTSGNSNERYF.

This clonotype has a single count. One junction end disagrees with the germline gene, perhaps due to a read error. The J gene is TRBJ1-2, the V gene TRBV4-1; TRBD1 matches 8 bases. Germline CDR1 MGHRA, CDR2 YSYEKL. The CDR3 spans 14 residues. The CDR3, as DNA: TGCGCCACCAGACAAGGGGACAGGAACTATGGTTACACCTTC. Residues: CATRQGDRNYGYTF.

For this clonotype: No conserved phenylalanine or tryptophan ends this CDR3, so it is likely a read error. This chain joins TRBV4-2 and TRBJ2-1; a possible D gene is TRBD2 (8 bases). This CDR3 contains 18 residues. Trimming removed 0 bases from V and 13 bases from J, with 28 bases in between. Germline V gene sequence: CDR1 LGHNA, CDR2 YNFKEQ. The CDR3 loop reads CASSQEDRYTGLAGRQFL. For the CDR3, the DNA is TGTGCCAGCAGCCAAGAGGACAGGTACACTGGCCTAGCGGGCCGTCAGTTCTTG.

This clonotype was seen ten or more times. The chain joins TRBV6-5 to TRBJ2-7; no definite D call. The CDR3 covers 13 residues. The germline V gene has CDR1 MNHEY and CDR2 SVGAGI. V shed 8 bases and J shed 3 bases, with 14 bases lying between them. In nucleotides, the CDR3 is TGTGCCAGCCCTGGGTCGGCGTACTACGAGCAGTACTTC. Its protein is CASPGSAYYEQYF.

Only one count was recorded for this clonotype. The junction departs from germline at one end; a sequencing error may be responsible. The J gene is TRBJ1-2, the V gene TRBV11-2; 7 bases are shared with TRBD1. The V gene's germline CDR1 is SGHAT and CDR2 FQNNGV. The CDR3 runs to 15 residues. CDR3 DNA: TGTGACAGCAGCTTAGGTGGGACAGCCCTAGGAGCCTATACCTTC. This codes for CDSSLGGTALGAYTF.

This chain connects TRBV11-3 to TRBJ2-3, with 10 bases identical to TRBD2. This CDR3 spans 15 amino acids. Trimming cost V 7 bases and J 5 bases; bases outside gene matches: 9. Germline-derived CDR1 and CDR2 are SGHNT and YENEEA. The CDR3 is CASNFSGRRIDTQYF. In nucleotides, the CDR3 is TGTGCCAGCAACTTTAGCGGGAGGCGGATAGATACGCAGTATTTT.

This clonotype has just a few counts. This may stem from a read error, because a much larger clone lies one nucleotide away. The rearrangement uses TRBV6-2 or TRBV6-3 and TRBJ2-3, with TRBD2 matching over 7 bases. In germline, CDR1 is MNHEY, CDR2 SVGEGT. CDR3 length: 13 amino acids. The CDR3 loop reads CANSSALANTQYF. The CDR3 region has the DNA TGTGCCAACAGTTCGGCACTAGCGAATACGCAGTATTTT.

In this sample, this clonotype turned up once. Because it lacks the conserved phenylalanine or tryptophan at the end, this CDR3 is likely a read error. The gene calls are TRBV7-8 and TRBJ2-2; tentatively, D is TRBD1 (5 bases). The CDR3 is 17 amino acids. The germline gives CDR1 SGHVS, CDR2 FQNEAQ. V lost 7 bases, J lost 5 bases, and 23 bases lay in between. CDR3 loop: CASIFPQGDWQTGELFL. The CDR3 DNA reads TGTGCCAGCATTTTCCCCCAGGGTGATTGGCAAACCGGGGAGCTGTTTTTG.

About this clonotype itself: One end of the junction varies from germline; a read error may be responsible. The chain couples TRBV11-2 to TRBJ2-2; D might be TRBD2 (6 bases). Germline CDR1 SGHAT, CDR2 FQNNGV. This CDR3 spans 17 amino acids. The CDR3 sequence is CVTSLALGGANTGDLFF. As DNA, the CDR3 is TGTGTCACCAGCTTAGCATTAGGAGGGGCGAATACCGGGGACCTGTTTTTT.

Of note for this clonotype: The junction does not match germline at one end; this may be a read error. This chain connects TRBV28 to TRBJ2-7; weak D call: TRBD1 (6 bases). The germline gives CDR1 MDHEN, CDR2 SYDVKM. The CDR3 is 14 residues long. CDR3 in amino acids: CVSSPRGGPYEQYF. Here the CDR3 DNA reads TGTGTCAGCAGTCCGAGAGGGGGACCCTACGAGCAGTACTTC.

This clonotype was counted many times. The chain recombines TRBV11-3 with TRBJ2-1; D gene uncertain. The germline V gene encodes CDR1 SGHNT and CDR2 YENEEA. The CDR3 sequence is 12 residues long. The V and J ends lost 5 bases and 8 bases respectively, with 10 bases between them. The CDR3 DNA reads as TGTGCCAGCAGCCTAAATGCCTATGAGCAGTTCTTC. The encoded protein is CASSLNAYEQFF.

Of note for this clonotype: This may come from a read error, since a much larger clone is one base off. The DNA of the CDR3 is TGTGCCAGCAGTTTAGCGACTAGCCCCGAGGCCTCCTCCTACAATGAGCAGTTCTTC. It encodes CASSLATSPEASSYNEQFF. The rearrangement uses TRBV12-3 or TRBV12-4 and TRBJ2-1; 7 nucleotides align to TRBD2. The CDR3 totals 19 residues. The V segment lost 0 bases and the J segment 0 bases; nucleotides outside the gene matches: 11.

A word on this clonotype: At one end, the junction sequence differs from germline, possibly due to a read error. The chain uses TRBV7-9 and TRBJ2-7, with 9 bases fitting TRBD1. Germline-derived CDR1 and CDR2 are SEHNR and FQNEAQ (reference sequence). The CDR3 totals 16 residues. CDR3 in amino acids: CASSTWGTGTNYGQYF. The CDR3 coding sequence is TGTGCCAGCAGCACCTGGGGGACAGGGACAAATTACGGGCAGTACTTC.